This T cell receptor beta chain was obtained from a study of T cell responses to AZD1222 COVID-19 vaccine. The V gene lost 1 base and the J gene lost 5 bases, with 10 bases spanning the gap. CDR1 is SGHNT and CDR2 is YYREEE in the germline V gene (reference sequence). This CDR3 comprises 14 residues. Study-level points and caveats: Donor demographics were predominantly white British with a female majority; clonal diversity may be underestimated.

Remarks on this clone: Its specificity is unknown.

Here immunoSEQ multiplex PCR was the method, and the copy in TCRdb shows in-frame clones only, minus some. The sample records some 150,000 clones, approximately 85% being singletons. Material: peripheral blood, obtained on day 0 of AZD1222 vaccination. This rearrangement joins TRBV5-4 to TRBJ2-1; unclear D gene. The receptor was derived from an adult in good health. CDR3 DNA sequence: TGTGCCAGCAGCTTGTCGGCAAACAACAATGAGCAGTTCTTC. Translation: CASSLSANNNEQFF.